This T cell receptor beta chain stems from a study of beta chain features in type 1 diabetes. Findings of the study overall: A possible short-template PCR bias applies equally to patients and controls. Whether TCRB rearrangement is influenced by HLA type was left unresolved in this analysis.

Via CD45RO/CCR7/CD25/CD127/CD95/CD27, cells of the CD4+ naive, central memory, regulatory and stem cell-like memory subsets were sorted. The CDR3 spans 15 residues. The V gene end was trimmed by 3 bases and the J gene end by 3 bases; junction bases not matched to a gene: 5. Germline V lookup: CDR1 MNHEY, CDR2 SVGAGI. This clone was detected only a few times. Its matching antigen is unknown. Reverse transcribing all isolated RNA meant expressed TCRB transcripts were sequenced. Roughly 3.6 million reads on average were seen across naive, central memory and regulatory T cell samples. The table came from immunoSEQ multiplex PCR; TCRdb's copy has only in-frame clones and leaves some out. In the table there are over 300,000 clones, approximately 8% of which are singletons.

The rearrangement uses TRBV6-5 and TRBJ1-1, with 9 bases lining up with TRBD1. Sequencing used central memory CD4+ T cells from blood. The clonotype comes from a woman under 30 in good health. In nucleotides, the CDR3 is TGTGCCAGCAGTTATCGCTGGACAGGGGACACTGAAGCTTTCTTT. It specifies CASSYRWTGDTEAFF.